These 8 T cell receptor beta chains share one sample of origin, sequenced in a study of identical twins. TCRdb ran MiXCR on the 5' RACE reads and lists one entry per CDR3 protein. Of fewer than 900,000 distinct CDR3 sequences in the sample, roughly 20% are singletons; the top ten hold 4.3%. The same data also contributed to another study, on T cells expressing NK-cell markers.

What was sequenced was PBMCs. These receptors were obtained from a woman aged 18 to 35 in good health.

The chain joins TRBV10-3 to TRBJ2-7, with D possibly TRBD1 on 5 matching bases. Trimming took 3 bases from V and 4 from J, leaving 16 bases between them. This CDR3 is built from 15 residues. Germline values: CDR1 ENHRY, CDR2 SYGVKD. In DNA form, the CDR3 reads TGTGCCATCAGTGATGGGCAGGGCATTAATTACGAGCAGTACTTC. This gives the protein CAISDGQGINYEQYF.

V and J are TRBV12-3 or TRBV12-4 and TRBJ1-1; D might be TRBD1 (6 bases). The CDR3 totals 15 residues. V lost 1 base to trimming and J lost 7 bases, with 16 bases between them. The CDR3 here is CASSLGAQGRIEAFF. The CDR3 DNA sequence: TGTGCCAGCAGTTTAGGGGCTCAGGGGCGAATTGAAGCTTTCTTT.

This sequence joins TRBV7-8 and TRBJ2-7, with D perhaps given as TRBD1 or TRBD2 (5 bases each). Germline-derived CDR1 and CDR2 are SGHVS and FQNEAQ. V was cut by 5 bases and J by 5 bases, with 19 bases left in between. This CDR3 has 15 residues. The CDR3 is CASSPAGTGGNEQYF. The CDR3 DNA sequence: TGTGCCAGCAGCCCCGCCGGGACCGGAGGCAACGAGCAGTACTTC.

In this sample, this clonotype turned up a few times. This chain links TRBV20-1 with TRBJ2-7; a possible D gene is TRBD2 (6 bases). V gave up 2 bases and J gave up 7 bases, with 18 bases separating them. Germline CDR1 is DFQATT and CDR2 is SNEGSKA (reference sequence). The CDR3 covers 14 residues. This CDR3 reads CSARTLTGAGEQYF. CDR3 nucleotide sequence: TGCAGTGCTAGAACCCTCACCGGGGCGGGGGAGCAGTACTTC.

The V gene is TRBV12-3 or TRBV12-4, the J gene TRBJ2-7, with 11 bases identical to TRBD2. The V segment lost 6 bases and the J segment 4 bases; nucleotides outside the gene matches: 8. The CDR3 totals 15 residues. Written as DNA, the CDR3 is TGTGCCAGCAGCCGCTCTAGCGGGAGGAGGTACGAGCAGTACTTC. Its protein is CASSRSSGRRYEQYF.

This clonotype was recorded once. The genes are TRBV9 and TRBJ2-7; weak D call: TRBD1 (6 bases). This CDR3 spans 16 amino acids. V was clipped by 0 bases and J by 0 bases, with 13 bases between them. Germline assignment: CDR1 SGDLS and CDR2 YYNGEE. The CDR3 sequence: CASSVGPGTHSYEQYF. CDR3 sequence (DNA): TGTGCCAGCAGCGTAGGGCCCGGGACACACTCCTACGAGCAGTACTTC.

V usage is TRBV12-3 or TRBV12-4 and J usage is TRBJ2-1, with 8 bases lining up with TRBD1. The CDR3 is 14 amino acids. V was pared by 6 bases and J by 8 bases, with 9 bases of the junction left unmatched. The CDR3 protein is CASRSDRARDEQFF. DNA for the CDR3: TGTGCCAGCAGATCGGACAGGGCCCGCGATGAGCAGTTCTTC.

The rearrangement joins TRBV29-1 to TRBJ1-1; perhaps TRBD1 as D (5 bases). The CDR3 is made up of 14 amino acids. Trimming cost V 4 bases and J 0 bases, with 12 bases left between them. The V gene's germline CDR1 is SQVTM and CDR2 ANQGSEA. The CDR3 sequence: CSVGGDSMNTEAFF. The CDR3 nucleotides are TGCAGCGTTGGGGGTGACAGCATGAACACTGAAGCTTTCTTT.